A single sample is the source of the 15 T cell receptor beta chains below, sequenced in a study of shared clonotypes between healthy human individuals. Naive-designated CD8 cells lacked CD45RO, were positively enriched for CCR7, and omitted terminally differentiated effector memory CD45RA+ cells. Generated by immunoSEQ multiplex PCR, the TCRdb table keeps only in-frame clones and is missing some. The table shows about 2.2 million clones, with 93% occurring only once. The sequenced sample consisted of naive CD8+ T cells from PBMCs. The receptors originated from a man aged 18 to 35 in good health. Some clones in this sample may be carry-over from other donors' samples.

This sequence joins TRBV7-8 and TRBJ2-3, with D unresolved. V was shortened by 5 bases and J by 3 bases, with 9 bases between the two germline ends. The CDR3 sequence is 13 residues long. Germline V lookup: CDR1 SGHVS, CDR2 FQNEAQ. CDR3 nucleotides: TGTGCCAGCAGCACTATCGCGACAGATACGCAGTATTTT. The encoded protein is CASSTIATDTQYF.

The chain recombines TRBV28 with TRBJ2-1; 7 bases are shared with TRBD2. The CDR3 totals 14 residues. V trimming: 11 bases; J trimming: 4 bases; junction bases outside the gene matches: 11. Germline V gene sequence: CDR1 MDHEN, CDR2 SYDVKM. This CDR3 reads CAAGGRGGYNEQFF. DNA of the CDR3: TGTGCCGCCGGCGGGAGAGGTGGATACAATGAGCAGTTCTTC.

Worth noting for this clone: Other DNA sequences in the same sample also yield this CDR3. The CDR3, as DNA: TGTGCCAGTAGTATAGGTAGGGGTGACACTGAAGCTTTCTTT. This gives the protein CASSIGRGDTEAFF. This chain connects TRBV19 to TRBJ1-1; weak D call: TRBD1 (5 bases). Germline CDR1 is LNHDA and CDR2 is SQIVND (reference sequence). With 1 base removed from V and 3 bases from J, the gap between germline ends came to 9 bases. CDR3 size: 14 residues.

The J gene is TRBJ1-1, the V gene TRBV6-6; D is possibly TRBD1 (5 bases). Between the trimmed V and J ends, which lost 4 bases and 1 base, there was a span of 10 bases. This CDR3 comprises 14 residues. The germline CDR1 and CDR2 sequences are MNHNY and SVGAGI (reference sequence). CDR3 coding DNA: TGTGCCAGCAGTTGGACGGGGGGGAACACTGAAGCTTTCTTT. Encoded protein: CASSWTGGNTEAFF.

The chain combines TRBV7-9 with TRBJ2-7, with 10 bases identical to TRBD1. Trimming at V came to 5 bases and at J to 10 bases, leaving 8 bases not matched to a gene. Germline V gene data show CDR1 as SEHNR and CDR2 as FQNEAQ (reference sequence). The CDR3 has 13 residues. CDR3 coding DNA: TGTGCCAGCAGCGAACGAGGGACAGGGGACCAGTACTTC. As protein: CASSERGTGDQYF. The full variable domain, with the rest looked up from reference TRBV7-9 and TRBJ2-7, is DTGVSQNPRHKITKRGQNVTFRCDPISEHNRLYWYRQTLGQGPEFLTYFQNEAQLEKSRLLSDRFSAERPKGSFSTLEIQRTEQGDSAMYLCASSERGTGDQYFGPGTRLTVT.

The chain joins TRBV11-3 to TRBJ2-1; 7 nucleotides line up with TRBD2. The CDR3 extends over 16 amino acids. Germline CDR1 SGHNT, CDR2 YENEEA. Germline trimming cut 3 bases from V and 7 bases from J; bases unmatched to any gene: 12. The CDR3, as DNA: TGTGCCAGCAGCTTGGGGGGGATGCGGGAGTGGAATGAGCAGTTCTTC. This encodes CASSLGGMREWNEQFF.

This chain connects TRBV27 to TRBJ1-1; D unclear. CDR3 length: 14 amino acids. CDR1 and CDR2 (germline): MNHEY, SMNVEV (reference sequence). The V and J ends lost 3 bases and 4 bases respectively, with 12 bases between them. DNA of the CDR3: TGTGCCAGCAGTTTGCTCCCGGGGTTCACTGAAGCTTTCTTT. This encodes CASSLLPGFTEAFF.

The V and J genes are TRBV28 and TRBJ1-2, with D hard to call. V was cut by 2 bases and J by 1 base, with 14 bases left in between. CDR1 is MDHEN and CDR2 is SYDVKM in the germline V gene. The CDR3 is 16 residues long. The CDR3 spells CASSLNQRSYNYGYTF. The CDR3 region has the DNA TGTGCCAGCAGTTTAAACCAGCGGAGCTATAACTATGGCTACACCTTC.

The V and J genes are TRBV27 and TRBJ1-5, with TRBD1 identical over 8 bases. The V segment lost 5 bases and the J segment 4 bases; nucleotides outside the gene matches: 13. The CDR3 is 17 amino acids. CDR1 and CDR2 (germline): MNHEY, SMNVEV (reference sequence). CDR3 residues: CASSPISLQGGNQPQHF. The CDR3 nucleotides read TGTGCCAGCAGTCCCATTTCTTTACAGGGGGGAAATCAGCCCCAGCATTTT.

V gene TRBV12-5 combines with J gene TRBJ2-1; 9 bases align to TRBD1. The V gene's germline CDR1 is LGHNT and CDR2 FRNRAP. The V gene end was trimmed by 3 bases and the J gene end by 2 bases; junction bases not matched to a gene: 5. The CDR3 spans 16 residues. The CDR3 sequence: CASGFAGTGPYNEQFF. The CDR3 DNA reads TGTGCTAGTGGTTTTGCCGGGACAGGGCCCTACAATGAGCAGTTCTTC.

The chain joins TRBV7-9 to TRBJ2-5; 7 nucleotides line up with TRBD2. This CDR3 has 14 amino acids. Trimming removed 5 bases from V and 5 bases from J; junction bases left unmatched: 8. Germline CDR1 SEHNR, CDR2 FQNEAQ (reference sequence). The CDR3 here is CASSDRLAWETQYF. In nucleotides, the CDR3 is TGTGCCAGCAGCGACCGACTAGCTTGGGAGACCCAGTACTTC.

The J gene is TRBJ1-1, the V gene TRBV29-1, with D tentatively TRBD1 (5 bases). This CDR3 comprises 12 residues. Trimming stripped 3 bases from V and 11 bases from J, with 16 bases between. Germline assignment: CDR1 SQVTM and CDR2 ANQGSEA. For the CDR3, the DNA is TGCAGCGTTGATGGCAGGCAGGGCTTGGCTTTCTTT. It yields the protein CSVDGRQGLAFF.

This chain connects TRBV6-1 to TRBJ2-7, with D uncertain. V lost 2 bases and J 3 bases, leaving 11 bases between the germline ends. The CDR3 has 14 residues. Germline-derived CDR1 and CDR2 are MNHNS and SASEGT. Written as DNA, the CDR3 is TGTGCCAGCAGTGAACGGTCCTCCTACTACGAGCAGTACTTC. Protein sequence: CASSERSSYYEQYF.

V usage is TRBV4-1 and J usage is TRBJ2-2; possibly TRBD1 for D (5 bases). The V gene's germline CDR1 is MGHRA and CDR2 YSYEKL. The CDR3 sequence is 17 residues long. The V end lost 6 bases, the J end lost 0 bases, and 17 bases lay between the germline ends. CDR3 sequence reads: CASSTKSRTPNTGELFF. In DNA, the CDR3 is TGCGCCAGCAGTACTAAGTCCAGGACACCGAACACCGGGGAGCTGTTTTTT.

Notes on this clone: At one of its ends the junction is not consistent with the germline gene, which may arise from a read error. J is TRBJ1-4 and V is TRBV14; no reliable D call. CDR1 and CDR2 (germline): SGHDN, FVKESK. There are 17 residues in the CDR3. CDR3 sequence: CASSQVPAERYNEKLFF. CDR3 DNA sequence: TGTGCCAGCAGTCAAGTTCCGGCGGAACGTTATAATGAAAAACTGTTTTTT.